The 13 T cell receptor beta chains below all came from one sample that was sequenced in a study of T cell repertoires in cytomegalovirus infection. TCRdb itself ran the reads through MiXCR, one entry per CDR3 protein. Of under 350,000 distinct CDR3 sequences in the sample, more than 9% are singletons; the top ten hold 4.3%. Sequencing used PBMCs. Every receptor here comes from a human donor in good health (CMV status not recorded). Some clones in this sample may be carry-over from other donors' samples.

This clonotype has ten or more counts. The J gene is TRBJ2-7, the V gene TRBV24-1, with D possibly being TRBD2 (5 bases). V lost 1 base and J 2 bases, leaving 20 bases between the germline ends. CDR3 length: 18 residues. Looked up from germline, CDR1 is KGHDR and CDR2 is SFDVKD. The CDR3 DNA follows: TGTGCCACCAGTGATTTATCGCCCCCTCGCGGGTCGCCCTACGAGCAGTACTTC. This gives the protein CATSDLSPPRGSPYEQYF.

This clonotype has at least ten counts. The V and J genes are TRBV7-8 and TRBJ2-5; D perhaps matches TRBD1 (6 bases). The V gene lost 3 bases and the J gene lost 5 bases, with 13 bases spanning the gap. The length of the CDR3 is 14 residues. The V gene's germline CDR1 is SGHVS and CDR2 FQNEAQ. The CDR3 DNA follows: TGTGCCAGCAGCTTGATATGGGGGCAGGAGACCCAGTACTTC. This sequence encodes CASSLIWGQETQYF.

The J gene is TRBJ1-2, the V gene TRBV20-1; TRBD1 aligns across 7 bases. The trim removed 5 bases at V and 2 bases at J, leaving 5 bases unmatched. The CDR3 has 13 residues. Germline-derived CDR1 and CDR2 are DFQATT and SNEGSKA (reference sequence). The chain's CDR3 is CSASTGENYGYTF. The CDR3 region has the DNA TGCAGTGCTTCTACAGGGGAAAACTATGGCTACACCTTC.

This clonotype was recorded many times. The J gene is TRBJ2-2, the V gene TRBV2; no clear D. The germline gives CDR1 SNHLY, CDR2 FYNNEI. V was trimmed by 4 bases and J by 1 base, leaving 10 bases between them. The CDR3 consists of 15 residues. The CDR3 sequence is CASSGMALNTGELFF. The CDR3 coding sequence is TGTGCCAGCAGTGGTATGGCTTTGAACACCGGGGAGCTGTTTTTT.

The rearrangement links TRBV28 to TRBJ1-2; D gene uncertain. The germline CDR1 and CDR2 sequences are MDHEN and SYDVKM. V was trimmed by 5 bases and J by 2 bases, leaving 12 bases between them. The CDR3 runs 14 residues. The CDR3 nucleotides are TGTGCCAGCAGTAAACCGGATTTAAACTATGGCTACACCTTC. This translates into CASSKPDLNYGYTF.

The rearrangement uses TRBV6-6 and TRBJ2-7, with 8 bases aligning to TRBD2. With V trimmed by 10 bases and J by 6 bases, 8 bases remained unmatched. The CDR3 is 12 residues long. CDR1 and CDR2 from the germline V gene are MNHNY and SVGAGI (reference sequence). CDR3 in DNA: TGTGCCACCGGCCGGGAGGGAACCGAGCAGTACTTC. It translates to CATGREGTEQYF.

This clonotype was observed at least ten times. This chain joins TRBV11-2 and TRBJ2-3; D is uncertain. CDR1 and CDR2 (germline): SGHAT, FQNNGV. The CDR3 has 13 amino acids. Trimming shortened V by 0 bases and J by 5 bases, and 6 bases separated the two germline ends. The CDR3: CASSLDRVDTQYF. The CDR3 nucleotides are TGTGCCAGCAGCTTAGATCGGGTAGATACGCAGTATTTT.

This clonotype was observed once. Since a much larger clone is just one base distant, this may be a read error. CDR3 in amino acids: CASSYSLRGTGELFF. In DNA form, the CDR3 reads TGTGCCAGCAGTTACTCTTTACGGGGGACCGGGGAGCTGTTTTTT. The chain carries TRBV6-2 or TRBV6-3 and TRBJ2-2; tentatively, D is TRBD2 (6 bases). The V and J ends lost 0 bases and 5 bases respectively, with 10 bases between them. The CDR3 covers 15 residues. CDR1 and CDR2 (germline): MNHEY, SVGEGT.

This clonotype was detected only a few times. The rearrangement links TRBV20-1 to TRBJ2-1; D is uncertain. The V gene lost 5 bases and the J gene lost 9 bases, with 17 bases spanning the gap. This CDR3 contains 13 residues. The V gene's germline CDR1 is DFQATT and CDR2 SNEGSKA (reference sequence). Written as DNA, the CDR3 is TGCAGTGCTCTCCACTCCCCTCAAGGTGAGCAGTTCTTC. Its translation is CSALHSPQGEQFF.

This clonotype has ten or more counts. The rearrangement links TRBV14 to TRBJ2-5; D tentatively reads TRBD1 or TRBD2 (5 bases each). Trimming cost V 1 base and J 5 bases, with 17 bases left between them. Germline CDR1 is SGHDN and CDR2 is FVKESK. The CDR3 spans 16 residues. The CDR3 DNA reads TGTGCCAGCAGCCAAGTCCGGGACGGATTCCGGGAGACCCAGTACTTC. Protein: CASSQVRDGFRETQYF.

The rearrangement uses TRBV20-1 and TRBJ1-1, with D unclear. Trimming removed 1 base from V and 1 base from J, with 13 bases in between. There are 15 residues in the CDR3. Germline lookup yields CDR1 DFQATT and CDR2 SNEGSKA (reference sequence). The CDR3 nucleotides are TGCAGTGCTAGAGGTTCGAAGGCCAGGAACACTGAAGCTTTCTTT. Amino acids: CSARGSKARNTEAFF.

This clonotype was detected only a few times. The chain combines TRBV7-6 with TRBJ2-3; D is perhaps TRBD1 or TRBD2 (5 bases each). The V gene lost 0 bases and the J gene lost 3 bases, with 13 bases spanning the gap. Germline-derived CDR1 and CDR2 are SGHVS and FNYEAQ. The CDR3 is 16 amino acids. The chain's CDR3 is CASSLAPQGRTDTQYF. CDR3 nucleotide sequence: TGTGCCAGCAGCTTAGCGCCCCAGGGACGAACAGATACGCAGTATTTT.

This sequence joins TRBV28 and TRBJ1-5; D is ambiguous. The CDR3 extends over 15 amino acids. Trimming took 2 bases from V and 3 from J, leaving 11 bases between them. Germline CDR1 and CDR2: MDHEN and SYDVKM. The CDR3 nucleotides are TGTGCCAGCAGTTTAGTGGTAGGGAACAATCAGCCCCAGCATTTT. Translation: CASSLVVGNNQPQHF.